This record looks at one T cell receptor beta chain sequence and its context. Its target is unknown. The sample belongs to a study of T cell responses to AZD1222 COVID-19 vaccine. Overall study: Combined were second doses at about 4 or about 12 weeks.

Study results and limitations: Repertoire samples came only from after the peak T cell response. Nearly half of unique spike-specific TCRs reportedly avoided B.1.351 and B.1.1.7 mutated regions.

Profiling relied on immunoSEQ multiplex PCR, and the TCRdb table lists in-frame clones only, not all of them. Of over 150,000 clones listed, about nine tenths are singletons. V gave up 5 bases and J gave up 3 bases, with 13 bases separating them. This CDR3 is built from 14 residues. Germline V lookup: CDR1 MNHEY, CDR2 SMNVEV (reference sequence). The chain is built from TRBV27 and TRBJ1-2, with a possible D match to TRBD1 (6 bases). This material consisted of peripheral blood, taken on day 0 of AZD1222 vaccination. This TCR came from an adult in good health. The CDR3 reads CASSGLGGHYGYTF. The DNA for the CDR3 is TGTGCCAGCAGTGGCCTCGGGGGGCACTATGGCTACACCTTC.